This record covers a single T cell receptor beta chain. This clonotype was counted only a few times. Its recognized antigen is unknown. Base qualities are not at hand, and no much larger clone is one base apart. Receptors were amplified or captured by 5' RACE. The sequencing machine was a NextSeq 500. In the TCR library protocol, a unique molecular identifier was attached to each TCR cDNA molecule so that PCR and sequencing errors could be corrected. As for how the authors treated the data: TCR identification, UMI-based error correction and CDR3 extraction were all carried out with Decombinator tools. Expanded TCRs were defined as those above a frequency of 2 per 1,000, corresponding to the top 1% of the tumor frequency distribution. Each repertoire was subsampled 100 times to 5,000 TCRs, after which Renyi diversity was computed with the R vegan package. To build CDR3 similarity networks, amino acid triplet string-kernel similarity was used, and CDR3s were connected when their pairwise similarity was above 0.82. In TCRdb, the public reads were trimmed at Q25 with fastp and aligned with MiXCR, with productive beta chains retained. Every distinct CDR3 protein forms one entry, paired with its most common genes and DNA. The V and J calls and clone size come from TCRdb's table, not from the authors' own analysis. The sample yields just over 70,000 distinct CDR3 sequences; approximately 8.9% were counted once. Under 2.5% of the sample goes to the ten largest clones.

The time point label on this specimen signifies: blood at routine non-recurrence follow-up after resection. Without any cell sorting, TCR sequencing was performed on whole RNA extracted either from tumor and nontumor lung tissue or from cryopreserved PBMC samples. A patient was chosen for TCR sequencing only when enough RNA was available from at least two tumor regions. This record comes from a study of spatial heterogeneity in lung cancer (dated by TCRdb to the late 2010s). Looking at the study overall: The donors were 70 or so patients from the lung TRACERx cohort who had early-stage, untreated non-small cell lung cancer. TCR alpha and beta repertoires were quantitatively compared across multiple tumor regions, matched nontumor lung and blood in non-small cell lung cancer. Nonsynonymous mutation counts, determined by whole-exome sequencing of tumor tissue, were related to features of the TCR repertoire. In the raw uncorrected reads, each unique combination of TCR and UMI appeared more than ten times on average. Follow-up PBMC samples were sequenced whenever available, and the median time to follow-up was roughly two years after resection. Beta-chain transcripts were consistently detected in greater numbers than alpha-chain transcripts, which likely reflected higher beta-chain transcript abundance. At surgery, both alpha and beta chains were TCR-sequenced in about 200 tumor regions, about 64 matched nontumor lung samples and a few dozen PBMC samples.

Results and caveats for the whole study, not just this receptor: Ubiquitous expanded tumor TCRs were detected in blood more often at tumor resection than at routine follow-up. Only roughly 15 patients were included in comparisons of baseline and follow-up blood repertoires. Confirming at a functional level the hypothesis that regional TCRs recognize regional mutations was considered to require additional single-cell paired TCR alpha and beta sequencing.

Relative to germline, V is 7 bases shorter and J is 4 bases shorter, with 16 bases between their ends. Its CDR3 holds 15 amino acids, cysteine through phenylalanine. Only CDR3 DNA remains: 45 bases, in frame from the first base. The germline V gene (reference sequence) specifies MNHEY as CDR1 and SMNVEV as CDR2. The source is a female donor with early-stage non-small cell lung cancer. The rearrangement combines TRBV27 with TRBJ1-4, with the D gene uncertain. This specimen consisted of PBMCs, obtained at follow-up. The sequenced DNA: TGTGCCAGCACTAGACGGGCGGTGTATAATGAAAAACTGTTTTTT. This is translated as CASTRRAVYNEKLFF. Where the CDR3 stops, the reference TRBV27 and TRBJ1-4 genes take over; the full variable domain is EAQVTQNPRYLITVTGKKLTVTCSQNMNHEYMSWYRQDPGLGLRQIYYSMNVEVTDKGDVPEGYKVSRKEKRNFPLILESPSPNQTSLYFCASTRRAVYNEKLFFGSGTQLSVL.